The 19 T cell receptor beta chains listed next were all sequenced from one sample in a study of cytomegalovirus exposure and HLA in healthy donors. Libraries were prepared by immunoSEQ multiplex PCR; TCRdb keeps only in-frame clonotypes and omits some of them. The table records 250,000 to 400,000 clones, 70% to 90% of them present only once. The specimen sequenced was PBMCs. These receptors came from a young man in good health and CMV-seronegative.

This chain connects TRBV27 to TRBJ2-7, with a possible D match to TRBD2 (7 bases). V was trimmed by 1 base and J by 3 bases, leaving 13 bases between them. The CDR3 loop spans 15 amino acids. Germline V CDR1 and CDR2: MNHEY, SMNVEV (reference sequence). CDR3 amino acids: CASSLWGGGGYEQYF. In DNA, the CDR3 is TGTGCCAGCAGTTTATGGGGGGGAGGGGGCTACGAGCAGTACTTC.

The chain employs TRBV5-6 and TRBJ1-6, with 10 positions matching TRBD1. The germline V gene has CDR1 SGHDT and CDR2 YYEEEE. V gave up 2 bases and J gave up 9 bases; unmatched junction bases: 5. This CDR3 region has 15 residues. The CDR3 sequence is CASSFSTGGSSPLHF. The CDR3 DNA follows: TGTGCCAGCAGCTTTTCGACAGGGGGCAGTTCACCCCTCCACTTT.

The chain combines TRBV11-2 with TRBJ2-1; 10 positions agree with TRBD2. The CDR3 runs to 15 residues. J lost 10 bases, V lost 1 base, and 7 bases had no gene match. CDR1 is SGHAT, CDR2 FQNNGV, per germline. The DNA of the CDR3 is TGTGCCAGCAGCTTAGTACCCCTAGCGGGGGAAGAGCAGTTCTTC. Amino acid sequence: CASSLVPLAGEEQFF.

The chain has TRBV10-1 and TRBJ1-6, with D perhaps matching TRBD1 (6 bases). Trimming stripped 4 bases from V and 8 bases from J, with 12 bases between. Germline CDR1 is WNHNN and CDR2 is SYGVQD (reference sequence). This CDR3 has 14 residues. CDR3 in DNA: TGCGCCAGCAGTGCCGACAGGTCCGATTCACCCCTCCACTTT. Protein product: CASSADRSDSPLHF.

The sample holds one count of this clone. V usage is TRBV11-2 and J usage is TRBJ2-5, with 8 bases that match TRBD2. This CDR3 contains 18 residues. Germline V gene lookup returns CDR1 SGHAT and CDR2 FQNNGV. The trim removed 8 bases at V and 3 bases at J, leaving 20 bases unmatched. The CDR3 protein is CASHSPLPAGATEETQYF. The CDR3 DNA reads as TGTGCCAGCCACTCCCCACTACCAGCGGGGGCTACCGAAGAGACCCAGTACTTC.

The V gene is TRBV5-1, the J gene TRBJ2-3; 8 bases agree with TRBD2. Trimming took 4 bases from V and 4 from J; bases not matched to a gene: 8. The CDR3 is 15 residues long. Germline CDR1 SGHRS, CDR2 YFSETQ. The CDR3 sequence: CASSDGGAAADTQYF. In DNA, the CDR3 is TGCGCCAGCAGCGACGGGGGGGCCGCCGCAGATACGCAGTATTTT.

This clone showed up just once. The chain carries TRBV11-3 and TRBJ2-7; 9 bases agree with TRBD1. CDR3 length: 14 amino acids. Per germline, CDR1 SGHNT and CDR2 YENEEA. The trim removed 3 bases at V and 2 bases at J, leaving 2 bases unmatched. CDR3 region: CASSLRQGAYEQYF. Here the CDR3 DNA reads TGTGCCAGCAGCTTGCGACAGGGGGCCTACGAGCAGTACTTC.

CDR3 nucleotides: TGTGCCAGCAGCTTGTCCGGGGGAATACAAGAGACCCAGTACTTC. Amino acid sequence: CASSLSGGIQETQYF. The V call is TRBV5-4, the J call TRBJ2-5, with D perhaps matching TRBD2 (6 bases). The CDR3 consists of 15 residues. The ends were cut back, 1 base at V and 2 bases at J, with 12 bases in the middle. Germline V CDR1 and CDR2: SGHNT, YYREEE (reference sequence).

This clone appeared a single time. The chain combines TRBV6-1 with TRBJ2-2; 7 bases fit TRBD2. Losses at the gene ends were 3 bases for V and 6 bases for J; bases not matched to a gene: 13. The V gene's germline CDR1 is MNHNS and CDR2 SASEGT. CDR3 length: 17 amino acids. In DNA, the CDR3 is TGTGCCAGCAGTGATACAGCGGGGTCCTCTGATTCCGGGGAGCTGTTTTTT. Protein product: CASSDTAGSSDSGELFF.

This chain connects TRBV5-1 to TRBJ2-7; D possibly corresponds to TRBD2 (5 bases). Germline V CDR1 and CDR2: SGHRS, YFSETQ. V shed 0 bases and J shed 1 base, with 8 bases lying between them. This CDR3 comprises 14 residues. This CDR3 is CASSLVAGSYEQYF. CDR3 sequence (DNA): TGCGCCAGCAGCTTGGTGGCGGGTTCCTACGAGCAGTACTTC.

The rearrangement joins TRBV5-4 to TRBJ2-7, with D possibly being TRBD2 (6 bases). The CDR3 is 13 amino acids. V lost 3 bases and J 3 bases, leaving 10 bases between the germline ends. Germline lookup yields CDR1 SGHNT and CDR2 YYREEE (reference sequence). The CDR3 here is CASSWIGSYEQYF. The CDR3 bases are TGTGCCAGCAGCTGGATCGGGAGCTACGAGCAGTACTTC. Combining the CDR3 with reference TRBV5-4 and TRBJ2-7 gives the whole variable domain ETGVTQSPTHLIKTRGQQVTLRCSSQSGHNTVSWYQQALGQGPQFIFQYYREEENGRGNFPPRFSGLQFPNYSSELNVNALELDDSALYLCASSWIGSYEQYFGPGTRLTVT.

This clone was detected only a few times. The chain combines TRBV18 with TRBJ2-1, with a possible D match to TRBD2 (6 bases). CDR1 KGHSH and CDR2 LQKENI come from the germline V gene. The CDR3 extends over 14 amino acids. Trimming took 5 bases from V and 9 from J, leaving 17 bases between them. CDR3 DNA: TGTGCCAGCTCAGCCTCTAAGGGACTCACTGAGCAGTTCTTC. It encodes CASSASKGLTEQFF.

The chain joins TRBV7-8 to TRBJ2-7; D gene unclear. The CDR3 runs 14 residues. Germline CDR1 SGHVS, CDR2 FQNEAQ. Trimming left V 2 bases short and J 2 bases short, with 10 bases between. CDR3: CASSLQSVTYEQYF. Here the CDR3 DNA reads TGTGCCAGCAGCTTACAGTCCGTTACCTACGAGCAGTACTTC.

The V and J genes are TRBV20-1 and TRBJ1-2; unclear D gene. Trimming cost V 0 bases and J 8 bases, with 7 bases left between them. Germline assignment: CDR1 DFQATT and CDR2 SNEGSKA (reference sequence). This CDR3 contains 11 residues. The CDR3 coding sequence is TGCAGTGCTAGAGATCCCCTAGGCTACACCTTC. Amino acids: CSARDPLGYTF.

Turning to this clone: The sample has other DNA sequences that encode this CDR3 too. This sequence joins TRBV9 and TRBJ1-2, with D perhaps TRBD1 (5 bases). CDR1 is SGDLS, CDR2 YYNGEE, per germline. Trimming pared 0 bases from V and 4 bases from J, leaving 7 bases between. The CDR3 spans 13 residues. CDR3 nucleotides: TGTGCCAGCAGCGTAGGTCAGGGCTATGGCTACACCTTC. This sequence encodes CASSVGQGYGYTF.

The chain uses TRBV4-1 and TRBJ2-2; no reliable D call. The CDR3 has 11 residues. Germline loops: CDR1 MGHRA, CDR2 YSYEKL. The germline V and J ends were trimmed by 2 bases and 8 bases, with 3 bases remaining between them. The CDR3, as DNA: TGCGCCAGCAGCCAACATGGGGAGCTGTTTTTT. Translated: CASSQHGELFF.

The chain uses TRBV9 and TRBJ1-5, with a tentative D call TRBD1 (6 bases). This CDR3 comprises 15 residues. Germline assignment: CDR1 SGDLS and CDR2 YYNGEE. V dropped 4 bases and J dropped 4 bases, with 15 bases sitting between them. CDR3 in DNA: TGTGCCAGCAGCAGAGATGGGGGCGGGAATCAGCCCCAGCATTTT. Translation gives CASSRDGGGNQPQHF.

This chain joins TRBV25-1 and TRBJ1-2, with TRBD1 matching over 7 bases. Per the germline V gene, CDR1 is MGHDK and CDR2 is SYGVNS. This CDR3 region has 14 residues. V gave up 6 bases and J gave up 4 bases; unmatched junction bases: 8. The CDR3 spells CASRSTGVGYGYTF. CDR3 nucleotides: TGTGCCAGCAGGAGTACAGGGGTGGGCTATGGCTACACCTTC.

This chain connects TRBV7-9 to TRBJ1-4; D remains unclear. V gave up 1 base and J gave up 6 bases, with 15 bases separating them. Per the germline V gene, CDR1 is SEHNR and CDR2 is FQNEAQ (reference sequence). CDR3 size: 16 residues. CDR3 sequence reads: CASSLDPPVPYEKLFF. The CDR3 bases are TGTGCCAGCAGCTTAGATCCCCCAGTACCATATGAAAAACTGTTTTTT.